This TCR beta chain is from a study of cytomegalovirus exposure and HLA in healthy donors. Germline values: CDR1 MDHEN, CDR2 SYDVKM. CDR3 length equals 15 residues. V gave up 2 bases and J gave up 7 bases; unmatched junction bases: 3. The table came from immunoSEQ multiplex PCR; TCRdb's copy has only in-frame clones and leaves some out. Among more than 35,000 clones listed, 90% to 95% were seen once. V and J are TRBV28 and TRBJ2-1; 12 nucleotides align to TRBD2. The TCR was taken from a man between 18 and 29 years old in good health and CMV-seronegative. Sample: PBMCs. CDR3 nucleotide sequence: TGTGCCAGCAGTTTACTAGCGGGAGGGCGAAATGAGCAGTTCTTC. This codes for CASSLLAGGRNEQFF.